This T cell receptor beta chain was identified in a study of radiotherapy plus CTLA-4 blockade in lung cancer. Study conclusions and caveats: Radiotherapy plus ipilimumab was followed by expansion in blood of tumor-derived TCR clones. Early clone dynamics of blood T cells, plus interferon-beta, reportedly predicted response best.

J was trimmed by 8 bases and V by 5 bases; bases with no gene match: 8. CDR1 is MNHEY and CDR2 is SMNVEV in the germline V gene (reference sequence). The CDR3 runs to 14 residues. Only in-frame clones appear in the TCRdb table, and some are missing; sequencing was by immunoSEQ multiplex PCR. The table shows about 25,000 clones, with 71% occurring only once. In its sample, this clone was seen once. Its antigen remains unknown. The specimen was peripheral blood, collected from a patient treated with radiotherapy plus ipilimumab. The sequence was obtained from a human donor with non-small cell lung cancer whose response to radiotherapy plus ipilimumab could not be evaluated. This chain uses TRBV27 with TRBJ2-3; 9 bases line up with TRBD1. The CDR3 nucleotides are TGTGCCAGCAGTGGGGACAGGGTACGAGGTACGCAGTATTTT. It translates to CASSGDRVRGTQYF.